This TCR beta chain is from a study of cytomegalovirus exposure and HLA in healthy donors. The overall study: Early release data held around 80 million unique TCRs from HLA-typed donors.

Turning to this clone: What it binds is unknown.

PCR involved 60 Vbeta and 13 Jbeta primers. Sequenced by immunoSEQ multiplex PCR; TCRdb stores in-frame clones only, minus some. The sample contains approximately 180,000 clones, about 87% of which appear only once. The CDR3 loop spans 15 amino acids. Germline CDR1 is MNHNS and CDR2 is SASEGT. The V gene lost 1 base and the J gene lost 1 base, with 11 bases spanning the gap. Whole-study results and caveats: Researchers reported in a later analysis that common viral pathogens appeared linked to several top clusters. Another analysis was done later, and it associated approximately 17,000 TCR beta sequences with HLA alleles at 0.05 false discovery rate.

V and J are TRBV6-1 and TRBJ2-7; D not certain. This clonotype originated in a woman aged 18-29 years in good health and CMV-seronegative. Sequencing input: PBMCs. The DNA of the CDR3 is TGTGCCAGCAGTGAAGTTTTATCCCAGTCCTACGAGCAGTACTTC. This codes for CASSEVLSQSYEQYF.